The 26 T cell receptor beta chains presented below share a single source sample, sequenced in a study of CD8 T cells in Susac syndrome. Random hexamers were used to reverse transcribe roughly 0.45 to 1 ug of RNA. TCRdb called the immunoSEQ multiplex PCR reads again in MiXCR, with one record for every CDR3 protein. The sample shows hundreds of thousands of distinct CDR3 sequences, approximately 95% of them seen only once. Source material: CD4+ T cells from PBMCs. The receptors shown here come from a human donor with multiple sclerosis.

This CDR3 reads CATSRDRGANSPLHF. Written as DNA, the CDR3 is TGTGCCACCAGCAGAGATCGAGGGGCTAATTCACCCCTCCACTTT. The V call is TRBV15, the J call TRBJ1-6; the D gene is possibly TRBD1 (5 bases). V shed 0 bases and J shed 6 bases, with 9 bases lying between them. The CDR3 covers 15 residues. Per germline, CDR1 LNHNV and CDR2 YYDKDF (reference sequence).

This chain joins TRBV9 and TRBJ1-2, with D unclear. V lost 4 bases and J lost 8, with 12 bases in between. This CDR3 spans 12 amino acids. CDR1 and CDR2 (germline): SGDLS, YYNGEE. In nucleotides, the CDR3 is TGTGCCAGCAGCCCTCCGGCCGCAGGCTACACCTTC. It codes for CASSPPAAGYTF.

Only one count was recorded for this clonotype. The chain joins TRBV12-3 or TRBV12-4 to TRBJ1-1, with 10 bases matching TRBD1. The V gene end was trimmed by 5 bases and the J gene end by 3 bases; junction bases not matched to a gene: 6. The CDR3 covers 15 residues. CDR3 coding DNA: TGTGCCAGCAGTCCCCGGGACAGGGGATACACTGAAGCTTTCTTT. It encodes CASSPRDRGYTEAFF.

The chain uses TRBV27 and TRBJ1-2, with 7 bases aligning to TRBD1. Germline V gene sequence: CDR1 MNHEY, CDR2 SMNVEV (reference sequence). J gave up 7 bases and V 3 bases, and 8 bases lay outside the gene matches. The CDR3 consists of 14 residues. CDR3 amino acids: CASSFFQTGAGYTF. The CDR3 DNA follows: TGTGCCAGCAGTTTCTTCCAAACAGGGGCTGGCTACACCTTC.

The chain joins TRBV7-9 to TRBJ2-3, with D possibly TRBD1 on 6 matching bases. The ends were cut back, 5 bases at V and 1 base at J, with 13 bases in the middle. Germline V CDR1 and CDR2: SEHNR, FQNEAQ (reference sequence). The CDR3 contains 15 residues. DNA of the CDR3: TGTGCCAGCAGCCCTAACAGGGTGGGCACAGATACGCAGTATTTT. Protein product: CASSPNRVGTDTQYF. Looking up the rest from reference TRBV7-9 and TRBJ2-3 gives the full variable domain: DTGVSQNPRHKITKRGQNVTFRCDPISEHNRLYWYRQTLGQGPEFLTYFQNEAQLEKSRLLSDRFSAERPKGSFSTLEIQRTEQGDSAMYLCASSPNRVGTDTQYFGPGTRLTVL.

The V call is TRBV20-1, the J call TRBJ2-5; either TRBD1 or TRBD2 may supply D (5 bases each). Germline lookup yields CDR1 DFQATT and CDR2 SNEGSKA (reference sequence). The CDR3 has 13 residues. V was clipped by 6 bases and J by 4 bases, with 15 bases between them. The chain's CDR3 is CSAGRRDGETQYF. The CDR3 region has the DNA TGCAGTGCCGGCCGACGGGACGGAGAGACCCAGTACTTC.

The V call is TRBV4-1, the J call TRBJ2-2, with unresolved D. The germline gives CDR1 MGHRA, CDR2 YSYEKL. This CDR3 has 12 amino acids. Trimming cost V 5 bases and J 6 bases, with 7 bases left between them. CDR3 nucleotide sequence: TGCGCCAGCAGCTCCCATTCCGGGGAGCTGTTTTTT. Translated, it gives CASSSHSGELFF.

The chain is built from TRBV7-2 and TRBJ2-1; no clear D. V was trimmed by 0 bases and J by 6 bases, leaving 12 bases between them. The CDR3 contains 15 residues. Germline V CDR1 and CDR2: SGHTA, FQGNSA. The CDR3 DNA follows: TGTGCCAGCAGCTTAGCAAGAGTGAGAACCAATGAGCAGTTCTTC. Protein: CASSLARVRTNEQFF.

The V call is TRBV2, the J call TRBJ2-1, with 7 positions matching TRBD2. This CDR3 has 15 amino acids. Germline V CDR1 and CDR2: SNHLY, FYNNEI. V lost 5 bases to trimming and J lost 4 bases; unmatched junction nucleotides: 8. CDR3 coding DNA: TGTGCCAGCAGTTCCCTAGCGGCGGGGTACAATGAGCAGTTCTTC. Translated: CASSSLAAGYNEQFF.

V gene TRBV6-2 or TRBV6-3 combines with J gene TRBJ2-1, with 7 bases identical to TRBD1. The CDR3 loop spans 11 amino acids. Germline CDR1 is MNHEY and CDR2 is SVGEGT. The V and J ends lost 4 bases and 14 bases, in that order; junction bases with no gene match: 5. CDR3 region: CASSSGGRKFF. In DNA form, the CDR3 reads TGTGCCAGCAGTTCAGGGGGACGTAAGTTCTTC.

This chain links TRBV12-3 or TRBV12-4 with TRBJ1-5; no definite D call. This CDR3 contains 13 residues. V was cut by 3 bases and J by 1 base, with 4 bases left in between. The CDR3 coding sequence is TGTGCCAGCAGTTTGGAAAGCAATCAGCCCCAGCATTTT. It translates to CASSLESNQPQHF.

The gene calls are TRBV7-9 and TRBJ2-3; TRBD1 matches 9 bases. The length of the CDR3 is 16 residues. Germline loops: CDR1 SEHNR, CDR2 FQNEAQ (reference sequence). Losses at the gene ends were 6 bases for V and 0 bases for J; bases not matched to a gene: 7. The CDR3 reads CASRRTGGSSTDTQYF. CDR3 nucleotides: TGTGCCAGCAGACGAACAGGGGGCTCTAGCACAGATACGCAGTATTTT.

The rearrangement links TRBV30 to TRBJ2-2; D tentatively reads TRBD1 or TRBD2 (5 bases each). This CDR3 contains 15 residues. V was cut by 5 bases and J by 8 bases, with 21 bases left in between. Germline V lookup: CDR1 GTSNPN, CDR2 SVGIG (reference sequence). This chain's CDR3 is CAWERPGTPTGELFF. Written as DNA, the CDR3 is TGTGCCTGGGAACGTCCCGGGACCCCGACAGGGGAGCTGTTTTTT.

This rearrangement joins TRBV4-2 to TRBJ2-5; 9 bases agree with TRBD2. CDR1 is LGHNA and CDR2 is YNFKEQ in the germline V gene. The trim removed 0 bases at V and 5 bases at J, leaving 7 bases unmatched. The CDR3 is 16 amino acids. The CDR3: CASSQEGGGARETQYF. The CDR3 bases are TGTGCCAGCAGCCAAGAAGGCGGGGGGGCCAGGGAGACCCAGTACTTC.

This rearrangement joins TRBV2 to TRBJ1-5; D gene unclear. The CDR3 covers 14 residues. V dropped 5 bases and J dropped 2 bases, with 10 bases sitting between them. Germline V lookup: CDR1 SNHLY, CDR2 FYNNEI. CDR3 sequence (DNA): TGTGCCAGCAGTATTATCGGAGGCAATCAGCCCCAGCATTTT. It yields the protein CASSIIGGNQPQHF.

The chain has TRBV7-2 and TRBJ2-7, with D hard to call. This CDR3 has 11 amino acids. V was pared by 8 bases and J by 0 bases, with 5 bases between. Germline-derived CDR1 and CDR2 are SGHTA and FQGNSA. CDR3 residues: CASVTSYEQYF. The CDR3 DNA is TGTGCCAGCGTCACCTCCTACGAGCAGTACTTC.

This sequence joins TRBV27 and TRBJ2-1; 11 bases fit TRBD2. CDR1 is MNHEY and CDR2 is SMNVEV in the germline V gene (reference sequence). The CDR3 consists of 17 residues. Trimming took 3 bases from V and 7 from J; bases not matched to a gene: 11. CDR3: CASSFRLAGKGQNEQFF. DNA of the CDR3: TGTGCCAGCAGTTTCCGACTAGCGGGAAAAGGGCAGAATGAGCAGTTCTTC.

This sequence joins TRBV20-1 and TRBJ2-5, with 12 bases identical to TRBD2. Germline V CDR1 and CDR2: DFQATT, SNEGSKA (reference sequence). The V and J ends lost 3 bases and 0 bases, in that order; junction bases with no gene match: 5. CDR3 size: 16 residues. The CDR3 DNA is TGCAGTGCTAGTACTAGCGGGAGGCTATACCAAGAGACCCAGTACTTC. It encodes CSASTSGRLYQETQYF.

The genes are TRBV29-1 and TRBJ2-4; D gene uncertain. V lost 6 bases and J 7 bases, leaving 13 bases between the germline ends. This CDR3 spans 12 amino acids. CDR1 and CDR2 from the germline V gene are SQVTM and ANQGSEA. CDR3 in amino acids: CSVASHANIQYF. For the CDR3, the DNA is TGCAGCGTGGCGTCCCATGCGAACATTCAGTACTTC.

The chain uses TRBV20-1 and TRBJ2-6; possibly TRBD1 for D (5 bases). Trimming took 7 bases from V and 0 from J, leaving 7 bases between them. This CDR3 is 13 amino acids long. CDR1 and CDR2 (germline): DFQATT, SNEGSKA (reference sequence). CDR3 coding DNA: TGCAGTGTCGACAGCTCTGGGGCCAACGTCCTGACTTTC. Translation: CSVDSSGANVLTF.

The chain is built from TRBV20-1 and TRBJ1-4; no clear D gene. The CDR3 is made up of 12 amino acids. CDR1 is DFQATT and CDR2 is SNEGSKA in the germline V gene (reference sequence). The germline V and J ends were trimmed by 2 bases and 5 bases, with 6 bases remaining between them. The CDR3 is CSARMGNEKLFF. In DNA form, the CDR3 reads TGCAGTGCTAGAATGGGGAATGAAAAACTGTTTTTT.

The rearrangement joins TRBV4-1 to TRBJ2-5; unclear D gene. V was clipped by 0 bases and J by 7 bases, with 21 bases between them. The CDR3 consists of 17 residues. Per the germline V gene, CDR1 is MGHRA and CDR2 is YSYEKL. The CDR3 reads CASSQDSETKVWGTQYF. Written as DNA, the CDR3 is TGCGCCAGCAGCCAAGATTCGGAAACAAAAGTTTGGGGGACCCAGTACTTC.

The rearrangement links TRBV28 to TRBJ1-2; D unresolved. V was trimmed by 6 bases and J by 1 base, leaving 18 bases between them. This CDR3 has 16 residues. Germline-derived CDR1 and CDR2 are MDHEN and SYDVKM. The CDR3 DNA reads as TGTGCCAGCAGACGCACCGGGGTATCAATTAACTATGGCTACACCTTC. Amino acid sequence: CASRRTGVSINYGYTF.

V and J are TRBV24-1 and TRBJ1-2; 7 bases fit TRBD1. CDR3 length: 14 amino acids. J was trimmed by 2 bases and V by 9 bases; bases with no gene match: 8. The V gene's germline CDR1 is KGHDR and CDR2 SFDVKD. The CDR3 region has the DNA TGTGCCACCGACAGGGTGCTTTTCAACTATGGCTACACCTTC. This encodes CATDRVLFNYGYTF.

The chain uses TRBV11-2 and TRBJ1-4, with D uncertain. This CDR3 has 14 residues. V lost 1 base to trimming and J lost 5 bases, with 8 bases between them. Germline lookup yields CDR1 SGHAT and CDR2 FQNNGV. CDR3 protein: CASSLGRMNEKLFF. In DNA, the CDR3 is TGTGCCAGCAGCTTAGGACGGATGAATGAAAAACTGTTTTTT. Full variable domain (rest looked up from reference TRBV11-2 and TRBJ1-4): EAGVAQSPRYKIIEKRQSVAFWCNPISGHATLYWYQQILGQGPKLLIQFQNNGVVDDSQLPKDRFSAERLKGVDSTLKIQPAKLEDSAVYLCASSLGRMNEKLFFGSGTQLSVL.

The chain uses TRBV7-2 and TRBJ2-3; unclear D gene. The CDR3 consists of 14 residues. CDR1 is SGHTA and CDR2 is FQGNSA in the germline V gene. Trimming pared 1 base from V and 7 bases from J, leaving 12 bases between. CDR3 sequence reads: CASSLVRSVNTQYF. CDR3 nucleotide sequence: TGTGCCAGCAGCTTAGTGAGGAGTGTAAATACGCAGTATTTT.